Included here is one T cell receptor beta chain sequence, with context. From germline, CDR1 is MNHEY and CDR2 SVGAGI. CDR3 length equals 15 residues. The ends were cut back, 5 bases at V and 0 bases at J, with 13 bases in the middle. Original methodology: Researchers report that nucleated cell counts were estimated from reference gene primer amplification. Only in-frame clones appear in the TCRdb table, and some are missing; sequencing was by immunoSEQ multiplex PCR. D and trimming come from the DNA, and the V and J calls and clone size come from that table. The sample yields roughly 230,000 clones, approximately 83% seen once. The source of the sample is a study of blood T cell repertoires in COVID-19. About the research overall: Both acute and convalescent COVID-19 samples were obtained from the United States, Italy and Spain. The cDNA or gDNA used as material had been derived from T cells, B-cell-depleted T cells, or PBMCs.

The clonotype comes from a woman aged 50 to 60 with acute or convalescent COVID-19. The J gene is TRBJ1-1, the V gene TRBV6-5, with D perhaps matching TRBD1 (6 bases). The sequenced sample was peripheral blood. The CDR3: CASSTHRDMNTEAFF. The CDR3, as DNA: TGTGCCAGCAGTACTCACCGGGACATGAACACTGAAGCTTTCTTT.